Shown below are 26 T cell receptor beta chains from a single sample sequenced in a study of blood T cell repertoires in COVID-19. Profiling relied on immunoSEQ multiplex PCR, and the TCRdb table lists in-frame clones only, not all of them. The sample lists around 380,000 clones, about 80% occurring once. The specimen was peripheral blood. The receptors stem from a human donor with acute or convalescent COVID-19. The donor label of this sample is uncertain.

This clone showed up just once. This chain uses TRBV6-1 with TRBJ1-6; 7 bases line up with TRBD1. The CDR3 sequence is 18 residues long. Per germline, CDR1 MNHNS and CDR2 SASEGT. J lost 1 base, V lost 4 bases, and 10 bases had no gene match. The CDR3 sequence is CASSASTGQSSYNSPLHF. CDR3 DNA: TGTGCCAGCAGTGCCTCGACAGGGCAGTCATCCTATAATTCACCCCTCCACTTT.

This chain links TRBV29-1 with TRBJ2-1; 8 bases are a match to TRBD1. The germline CDR1 and CDR2 sequences are SQVTM and ANQGSEA. The CDR3 covers 13 residues. The J segment lost 10 bases and the V segment lost 7 bases, leaving 12 bases of the junction unmatched. In DNA form, the CDR3 reads TGCAGCGATCGAAGACAGGGGTCTGGAGAGCAGTTCTTC. This encodes CSDRRQGSGEQFF.

To note about this clone: Other DNA sequences from this sample encode an identical CDR3 as well. The chain carries TRBV6-5 and TRBJ2-1, with 11 bases aligning to TRBD1. The CDR3 totals 14 residues. With 5 bases clipped from V and 7 bases from J, the junction kept 4 bases outside the gene matches. The germline gives CDR1 MNHEY, CDR2 SVGAGI. CDR3 in amino acids: CASSRTGGGNEQFF. The CDR3 coding sequence is TGTGCCAGCAGTAGGACAGGGGGCGGGAATGAGCAGTTCTTC.

In DNA, the CDR3 is TGTGCCAGTAGTATCCTGACTAGCGGGAGAGAGACCCAGTACTTC. Amino acids: CASSILTSGRETQYF. The chain recombines TRBV19 with TRBJ2-5; TRBD2 matches at 12 bases. CDR3 length: 15 residues. The junction had 3 bases not matched to a gene; V was cut back by 3 bases and J by 4 bases. The germline V gene has CDR1 LNHDA and CDR2 SQIVND (reference sequence).

CDR3 region: CAEGGSSNNEQFF. The CDR3 DNA reads as TGTGCAGAGGGGGGGAGTTCGAACAATGAGCAGTTCTTC. The chain employs TRBV2 and TRBJ2-1, with D possibly TRBD2 on 7 matching bases. Per germline, CDR1 SNHLY and CDR2 FYNNEI. The CDR3 is made up of 13 amino acids.

The chain couples TRBV6-1 to TRBJ1-2; D unresolved. Looked up from germline, CDR1 is MNHNS and CDR2 is SASEGT. V dropped 1 base and J dropped 8 bases, with 11 bases sitting between them. CDR3 length: 13 residues. CDR3 in DNA: TGTGCCAGCAGTGAAGGGGCCTCTCTGGGCTACACCTTC. It is translated as CASSEGASLGYTF.

This chain uses TRBV12-5 with TRBJ1-4, with D possibly being TRBD1 (5 bases). The germline CDR1 and CDR2 sequences are LGHNT and FRNRAP. The CDR3 has 15 amino acids. Trimming took off 5 bases at V and 12 bases at J, with 22 bases between the two ends. The CDR3 nucleotides read TGTGCTAGTGGTCCGCCAAAGGCAGGGCGCGAGGAACTGTTTTTT. Its protein product is CASGPPKAGREELFF.

This chain links TRBV5-5 with TRBJ1-5; D possibly corresponds to TRBD1 (5 bases). With 1 base removed from V and 4 bases from J, the gap between germline ends came to 9 bases. This CDR3 region has 14 residues. Germline-derived CDR1 and CDR2 are SGHKS and YYEKEE (reference sequence). This CDR3 is CASSLSGGNQPQHF. The CDR3 DNA sequence: TGTGCCAGCAGCTTGTCGGGGGGGAATCAGCCCCAGCATTTT.

The chain combines TRBV28 with TRBJ2-1; 9 bases align to TRBD2. Per the germline V gene, CDR1 is MDHEN and CDR2 is SYDVKM. The CDR3 sequence is 15 residues long. V lost 5 bases and J lost 2; bases outside the gene matches: 4. The CDR3 is CASSPSGITYNEQFF. The CDR3 DNA is TGTGCCAGCAGTCCTAGCGGGATCACCTACAATGAGCAGTTCTTC.

This clone was seen a few times. This chain joins TRBV7-9 and TRBJ2-3; D might be TRBD2 (6 bases). This CDR3 region has 14 residues. Trimming stripped 5 bases from V and 4 bases from J, with 13 bases between. Germline-derived CDR1 and CDR2 are SEHNR and FQNEAQ (reference sequence). CDR3 sequence: CASSPLARPDTQYF. The CDR3 coding sequence is TGTGCCAGCAGCCCCCTAGCGAGGCCAGATACGCAGTATTTT. Full variable domain (missing parts from reference TRBV7-9 and TRBJ2-3): DTGVSQNPRHKITKRGQNVTFRCDPISEHNRLYWYRQTLGQGPEFLTYFQNEAQLEKSRLLSDRFSAERPKGSFSTLEIQRTEQGDSAMYLCASSPLARPDTQYFGPGTRLTVL.

This clone was picked up a small number of times. This chain joins TRBV30 and TRBJ2-2; 7 positions agree with TRBD1. From germline, CDR1 is GTSNPN and CDR2 SVGIG (reference sequence). This CDR3 contains 16 residues. Trimming took 6 bases from V and 7 from J; bases not matched to a gene: 17. CDR3 region: CACTTGTAALGGELFF. The CDR3, as DNA: TGTGCCTGCACGACAGGGACAGCCGCGCTCGGCGGGGAGCTGTTTTTT.

This clone was seen once. Here the CDR3 DNA reads TGTGCCAGCAGTAAGGGGGGTACGGGGGGATACGAGCAGTACTTC. Translating gives CASSKGGTGGYEQYF. The rearrangement links TRBV2 to TRBJ2-7; D is possibly TRBD2 (7 bases). CDR1 is SNHLY, CDR2 FYNNEI, per germline. This CDR3 is built from 15 residues. V lost 5 bases to trimming and J lost 4 bases, with 18 bases between them.

The V and J genes are TRBV6-5 and TRBJ2-1; tentatively, D is TRBD1 (5 bases). Trimming stripped 6 bases from V and 7 bases from J, with 16 bases between. Germline CDR1 reads MNHEY; CDR2 reads SVGAGI. The CDR3 consists of 14 residues. The chain's CDR3 is CASRTFQGRNEQFF. CDR3 bases: TGTGCCAGCAGAACTTTTCAGGGTCGGAATGAGCAGTTCTTC.

V usage is TRBV7-2 and J usage is TRBJ2-3, with 15 bases identical to TRBD2. CDR1 and CDR2 from the germline V gene are SGHTA and FQGNSA. J was trimmed by 5 bases and V by 9 bases; bases with no gene match: 6. This CDR3 is 15 amino acids long. CDR3 protein: CASGLAGGRGDTQYF. As DNA, the CDR3 is TGTGCCAGTGGACTAGCGGGGGGGCGTGGAGATACGCAGTATTTT.

This sequence joins TRBV21-1 and TRBJ2-7; TRBD2 is the table's D call and was not checked against the DNA. TRBV21-1 is a documented pseudogene. The CDR3 is 14 residues long. The CDR3 sequence is CASSRKTSSYEQYF. The CDR3 coding sequence is TGTGCCAGCAGCCGAAAGACTAGCTCCTACGAGCAGTACTTC.

This chain links TRBV5-1 with TRBJ2-7; 8 bases are shared with TRBD2. The CDR3 spans 18 residues. The V segment lost 0 bases and the J segment 3 bases; nucleotides outside the gene matches: 14. Germline CDR1 and CDR2: SGHRS and YFSETQ. The CDR3 protein is CASSLEPPWREESYEQYF. As DNA, the CDR3 is TGCGCCAGCAGCTTGGAACCCCCATGGCGGGAGGAGAGCTACGAGCAGTACTTC.

This clone has a handful of counts. The gene calls are TRBV3-1 (or the pseudogene TRBV3-2) and TRBJ2-6, with TRBD1 as a possible D gene (6 bases). V was shortened by 1 base and J by 1 base, with 11 bases between the two germline ends. The germline gives CDR1 LGHDT, CDR2 YNNKEL (reference sequence). The length of the CDR3 is 17 residues. The CDR3 sequence: CASSQVRGGSGANVLTF. CDR3 sequence (DNA): TGTGCCAGCAGCCAAGTCAGGGGCGGGTCTGGGGCCAACGTCCTGACTTTC.

This clone was seen more than once but under ten times. The chain uses TRBV6-2 or TRBV6-3 and TRBJ1-2; 9 nucleotides match TRBD1. This CDR3 is 15 amino acids long. Per the germline V gene, CDR1 is MNHEY and CDR2 is SVGEGT. Germline trimming cut 5 bases from V and 4 bases from J; bases unmatched to any gene: 8. The CDR3 protein is CASSPSPGQGYGYTF. The CDR3 coding sequence is TGTGCCAGCAGTCCGTCTCCGGGACAGGGCTATGGCTACACCTTC.

The chain recombines TRBV15 with TRBJ2-1; D uncertain. V dropped 3 bases and J dropped 8 bases, with 5 bases sitting between them. Germline V gene data show CDR1 as LNHNV and CDR2 as YYDKDF (reference sequence). The CDR3 totals 11 residues. This CDR3 is CATSSRYEQFF. The CDR3 DNA is TGTGCCACCAGCAGCCGGTATGAGCAGTTCTTC.

This rearrangement joins TRBV4-1 to TRBJ2-2, with D possibly matching TRBD1 (6 bases). Trimming removed 4 bases from V and 4 bases from J, with 22 bases in between. The CDR3 spans 18 residues. Germline lookup yields CDR1 MGHRA and CDR2 YSYEKL. CDR3 residues: CASSRQAVDSMITGELFF. The CDR3 DNA sequence: TGCGCCAGCAGCCGACAGGCCGTTGATTCAATGATCACCGGGGAGCTGTTTTTT.

V is TRBV4-1 and J is TRBJ1-6; a possible D gene is TRBD1 (6 bases). V was pared by 2 bases and J by 3 bases, with 11 bases between. There are 16 residues in the CDR3. The germline V gene has CDR1 MGHRA and CDR2 YSYEKL. CDR3 amino acids: CASSQRTENYNSPLHF. CDR3 nucleotide sequence: TGCGCCAGCAGCCAACGGACAGAAAACTATAATTCACCCCTCCACTTT.

The chain couples TRBV2 to TRBJ1-6; D is unresolved. The V end was cut by 0 bases, the J end by 7 bases, with 7 bases between. This CDR3 contains 14 residues. Germline CDR1 reads SNHLY; CDR2 reads FYNNEI. CDR3 DNA: TGTGCCAGCAGTGAAGCGCGGTGGAATTCACCCCTCCACTTT. Encoded protein: CASSEARWNSPLHF.

The CDR3 DNA follows: TGTGCCAGCAGCCAACGCAGGACAGGGAAGAGGACCGGGGAGCTGTTTTTT. Residues: CASSQRRTGKRTGELFF. V is TRBV3-1 (or the pseudogene TRBV3-2) and J is TRBJ2-2, with 8 bases fitting TRBD1. After removal of 2 bases from V and 5 bases from J, the junction contained 10 bases not matched to a gene. The germline V gene has CDR1 LGHDT and CDR2 YNNKEL (reference sequence). The CDR3 runs 17 residues.

The chain links TRBV19 to TRBJ1-5; 8 bases are a match to TRBD1. V dropped 5 bases and J dropped 4; count of bases not matched to a gene: 7. The CDR3 has 15 amino acids. Looked up from germline, CDR1 is LNHDA and CDR2 is SQIVND (reference sequence). This CDR3 is CASSGRTGQNQPQHF. For the CDR3, the DNA is TGTGCCAGTAGTGGGCGGACAGGGCAGAATCAGCCCCAGCATTTT.

The CDR3, as DNA: TGTGCCAGCAGCTTATTTGCAGGGCTCTACAATGAGCAGTTCTTC. It translates to CASSLFAGLYNEQFF. The rearrangement links TRBV7-9 to TRBJ2-1; the D gene is possibly TRBD1 (5 bases). Germline CDR1 and CDR2: SEHNR and FQNEAQ (reference sequence). The CDR3 is 15 amino acids. Trimming left V 2 bases short and J 3 bases short, with 11 bases between.

DNA of the CDR3: TGTGCCAGCAGCCCGGGGACAGGGGTAAATCAGCCCCAGCATTTT. This sequence encodes CASSPGTGVNQPQHF. The J gene is TRBJ1-5, the V gene TRBV7-8, with 10 bases identical to TRBD1. V trimming: 5 bases; J trimming: 4 bases; junction bases outside the gene matches: 5. Germline assignment: CDR1 SGHVS and CDR2 FQNEAQ. The CDR3 runs to 15 residues.